This T cell receptor beta chain is from a study of neurological immune-mediated disorders. Each CDR3 protein is one row after TCRdb ran MiXCR on the 5' RACE reads. The sample lists some 65,000 distinct CDR3 sequences, around 4% occurring once. Many counts were recorded for this clonotype. Sequenced input: PBMCs. The sequence was obtained from a man aged 50-59 years with multiple sclerosis.

The CDR3 region is CASSSGYEQYF. The DNA of the CDR3 is TGTGCCAGCAGCTCAGGGTACGAGCAGTACTTC. This chain connects TRBV28 to TRBJ2-7; D possibly corresponds to TRBD1 (5 bases). The CDR3 extends over 11 amino acids. V was trimmed by 6 bases and J by 4 bases, leaving 7 bases between them. Germline assignment: CDR1 MDHEN and CDR2 SYDVKM.